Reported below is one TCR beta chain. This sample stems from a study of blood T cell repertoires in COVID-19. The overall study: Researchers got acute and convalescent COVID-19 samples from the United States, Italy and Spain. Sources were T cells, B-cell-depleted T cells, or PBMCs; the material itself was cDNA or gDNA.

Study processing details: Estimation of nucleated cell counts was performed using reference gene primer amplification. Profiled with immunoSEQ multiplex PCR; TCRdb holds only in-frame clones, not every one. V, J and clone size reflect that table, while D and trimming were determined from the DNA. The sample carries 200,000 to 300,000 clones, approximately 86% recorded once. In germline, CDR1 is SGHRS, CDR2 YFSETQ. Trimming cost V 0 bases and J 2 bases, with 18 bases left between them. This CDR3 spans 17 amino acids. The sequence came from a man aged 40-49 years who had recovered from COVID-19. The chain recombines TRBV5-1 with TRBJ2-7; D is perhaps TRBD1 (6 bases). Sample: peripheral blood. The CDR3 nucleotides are TGCGCCAGCAGCTTGGCCGGCTTAGGGACATCAGCCTACGAGCAGTACTTC. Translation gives CASSLAGLGTSAYEQYF.